Below, 22 T cell receptor beta chains from the same sample are listed, as sequenced in a study of T cell repertoires in cytomegalovirus infection. No antigen has been assigned to these receptors. TCRdb processed the reads anew with MiXCR; each CDR3 protein has one entry. This sample yields 60,000 to 75,000 distinct CDR3 sequences, of which about 26% are seen a single time; about 60% belongs to the top ten. Sequences were derived from CD8+ T cells from cultured PBMCs, sampled from culture after CMV antigen stimulation. The receptors here all came from a human donor in good health (CMV status not recorded). Some clones in this sample may be carry-over from other donors' samples.

The V and J genes are TRBV20-1 and TRBJ2-5, with D maybe TRBD2 (5 bases). The V end lost 8 bases, the J end lost 5 bases, and 18 bases lay between the germline ends. Germline V gives CDR1 DFQATT, CDR2 SNEGSKA (reference sequence). The CDR3 sequence is 13 residues long. The CDR3 nucleotides are TGCAGTTCCGGCCCCGGGGTAGAGGAGACCCAGTACTTC. Its protein is CSSGPGVEETQYF.

This clonotype has only a few counts. The V and J genes are TRBV2 and TRBJ2-5; weak D call: TRBD2 (7 bases). Germline assignment: CDR1 SNHLY and CDR2 FYNNEI. Trimming left V 3 bases short and J 2 bases short, with 19 bases between. CDR3 length: 17 residues. CDR3 amino acids: CASSESSRGGVQETQYF. The DNA for the CDR3 is TGTGCCAGCAGTGAGTCGTCGAGGGGGGGCGTACAAGAGACCCAGTACTTC.

The V call is TRBV7-2, the J call TRBJ2-7; 8 bases map to TRBD2. The length of the CDR3 is 17 residues. V lost 2 bases to trimming and J lost 4 bases; unmatched junction nucleotides: 13. In germline, CDR1 is SGHTA, CDR2 FQGNSA. The CDR3 sequence: CASSLPREGGRRYEQYF. CDR3 coding DNA: TGTGCCAGCAGCTTACCTCGGGAGGGAGGCCGTAGGTACGAGCAGTACTTC.

V and J are TRBV18 and TRBJ2-3; the D gene could be TRBD1 or TRBD2 (7 bases each). The V gene lost 6 bases and the J gene lost 2 bases, with 15 bases spanning the gap. This CDR3 spans 15 amino acids. Germline V CDR1 and CDR2: KGHSH, LQKENI. The CDR3 region has the DNA TGTGCCAGCTCCCGTCCAGGGGGGGCCACAGATACGCAGTATTTT. This translates into CASSRPGGATDTQYF.

The table lists this clonotype with a few counts. The chain's CDR3 is CASEPSGGISYNEQFF. DNA of the CDR3: TGTGCCAGTGAACCTAGCGGGGGGATCTCCTACAATGAGCAGTTCTTC. V is TRBV25-1 and J is TRBJ2-1; 11 bases map to TRBD2. CDR3 length: 16 residues. Trimming took 9 bases from V and 0 from J; bases not matched to a gene: 7. Germline CDR1 and CDR2: MGHDK and SYGVNS.

The chain couples TRBV13 to TRBJ2-7; the match to TRBD2 covers 8 bases. The CDR3 is 14 residues long. Germline V gene data show CDR1 as PRHDT and CDR2 as FYEKMQ (reference sequence). V lost 5 bases to trimming and J lost 2 bases; unmatched junction nucleotides: 5. The CDR3 here is CASSESGSPYEQYF. In DNA form, the CDR3 reads TGTGCCAGCAGCGAAAGCGGGAGCCCCTACGAGCAGTACTTC.

A few counts support this clonotype. This chain uses TRBV4-1 with TRBJ2-7, with D perhaps matching TRBD2 (6 bases). The CDR3 has 14 residues. With 1 base removed from V and 5 bases from J, the gap between germline ends came to 12 bases. Germline loops: CDR1 MGHRA, CDR2 YSYEKL. The CDR3 nucleotides are TGCGCCAGCAGCCAAGTCAGGGAGGACAACGAGCAGTACTTC. Protein product: CASSQVREDNEQYF.

This chain connects TRBV19 to TRBJ2-7; TRBD1 or TRBD2 may be the D gene (6 bases each). The CDR3 is 14 amino acids. Trimming removed 5 bases from V and 2 bases from J, with 13 bases in between. CDR1 and CDR2 from the germline V gene are LNHDA and SQIVND (reference sequence). As DNA, the CDR3 is TGTGCCAGTAGTTCCCCGAGGGGGGCCTACGAGCAGTACTTC. This encodes CASSSPRGAYEQYF.

This clonotype came up a few times. The rearrangement joins TRBV6-2 or TRBV6-3 to TRBJ2-1, with 12 bases aligning to TRBD2. This CDR3 comprises 18 residues. Unmatched junction bases numbered 13, after V lost 5 bases and J lost 5 bases. Germline CDR1 and CDR2: MNHEY and SVGEGT. The CDR3 is CASSPYPSGRAWDNEQFF. In nucleotides, the CDR3 is TGTGCCAGCAGTCCCTACCCTAGCGGGAGGGCCTGGGACAATGAGCAGTTCTTC.

This clonotype was counted between two and nine times. The genes are TRBV5-8 and TRBJ2-7; the match to TRBD1 covers 8 bases. The CDR3 is made up of 16 amino acids. CDR1 is SGHTS, CDR2 YDEGEE, per germline. Losses at the gene ends were 0 bases for V and 1 base for J; bases not matched to a gene: 6. The chain's CDR3 is CASSLEGDRYSYEQYF. The CDR3 DNA reads TGTGCCAGCAGCTTGGAAGGGGACAGGTATTCCTACGAGCAGTACTTC.

This clonotype was counted a few times. The J gene is TRBJ1-5, the V gene TRBV12-3 or TRBV12-4, with a tentative D call TRBD1 (6 bases). The CDR3 is 14 residues long. V was cut by 3 bases and J by 8 bases, with 14 bases left in between. CDR3 sequence reads: CASSLSGEKKPQHF. The CDR3, as DNA: TGTGCCAGCAGTTTGTCAGGGGAAAAAAAGCCCCAGCATTTT.

This clonotype was observed many times. V usage is TRBV6-2 or TRBV6-3 and J usage is TRBJ1-1, with a tentative D call TRBD1 (6 bases). V was clipped by 6 bases and J by 9 bases, with 14 bases between them. The CDR3 length is 12 residues. The germline V gene has CDR1 MNHEY and CDR2 SVGEGT. CDR3 region: CASSIDRNKAFF. CDR3 coding DNA: TGTGCCAGCAGCATCGACAGGAATAAAGCTTTCTTT.

This chain links TRBV7-6 with TRBJ2-7, with D perhaps TRBD2 (5 bases). V gave up 7 bases and J gave up 2 bases, with 9 bases separating them. Germline V gives CDR1 SGHVS, CDR2 FNYEAQ. This CDR3 comprises 12 residues. The CDR3 protein is CASTDGTYEQYF. CDR3 bases: TGTGCCAGCACCGACGGGACCTACGAGCAGTACTTC.

This chain links TRBV13 with TRBJ2-7; perhaps TRBD2 as D (5 bases). This CDR3 has 13 amino acids. Germline V lookup: CDR1 PRHDT, CDR2 FYEKMQ (reference sequence). The V end was cut by 8 bases, the J end by 4 bases, with 15 bases between. The CDR3 nucleotides read TGTGCCAGCGGAGGAGGTCCAGCGTACGAGCAGTACTTC. Protein product: CASGGGPAYEQYF.

J is TRBJ2-1 and V is TRBV5-6; unclear D gene. V was pared by 0 bases and J by 5 bases, with 18 bases between. Germline lookup yields CDR1 SGHDT and CDR2 YYEEEE. The CDR3 length is 17 residues. CDR3 residues: CASSLGPADAGDNEQFF. The DNA of the CDR3 is TGTGCCAGCAGCTTGGGCCCGGCCGATGCTGGGGACAATGAGCAGTTCTTC.

The chain employs TRBV30 and TRBJ1-3, with D unclear. This CDR3 has 14 residues. Germline CDR1 GTSNPN, CDR2 SVGIG (reference sequence). Trimming shortened V by 1 base and J by 0 bases, and 7 bases separated the two germline ends. This CDR3 reads CAWSDGSSGNTIYF. The CDR3 DNA sequence: TGTGCCTGGAGTGACGGCTCCTCTGGAAACACCATATATTTT.

This clonotype has more than one count but fewer than ten. The chain joins TRBV30 to TRBJ1-1; D unclear. The ends were cut back, 1 base at V and 1 base at J, with 4 bases in the middle. Germline loops: CDR1 GTSNPN, CDR2 SVGIG (reference sequence). CDR3 length equals 12 residues. CDR3 sequence: CAWSDWNTEAFF. CDR3 nucleotides: TGTGCCTGGAGTGATTGGAACACTGAAGCTTTCTTT.

The chain is built from TRBV19 and TRBJ2-1, with 9 bases fitting TRBD2. The V segment lost 7 bases and the J segment 6 bases; nucleotides outside the gene matches: 7. The CDR3 length is 14 residues. In germline, CDR1 is LNHDA, CDR2 SQIVND (reference sequence). The CDR3 here is CASNRAGGANEQFF. The DNA for the CDR3 is TGTGCCAGTAATCGAGCGGGGGGTGCCAATGAGCAGTTCTTC.

The rearrangement joins TRBV27 to TRBJ1-1; D perhaps matches TRBD1 (6 bases). The CDR3 is 14 amino acids. Germline values: CDR1 MNHEY, CDR2 SMNVEV (reference sequence). V was pared by 2 bases and J by 3 bases, with 10 bases between. This chain's CDR3 is CASSLKRGDTEAFF. CDR3 sequence (DNA): TGTGCCAGCAGTTTAAAGAGGGGGGACACTGAAGCTTTCTTT.

This chain links TRBV5-4 with TRBJ1-2; D remains ambiguous. The V gene lost 1 base and the J gene lost 4 bases, with 14 bases spanning the gap. CDR3 size: 15 residues. CDR1 is SGHNT and CDR2 is YYREEE in the germline V gene (reference sequence). The DNA of the CDR3 is TGTGCCAGCAGCTTGATGTCAGAGCTAAGCTATGGCTACACCTTC. Translated: CASSLMSELSYGYTF. Using reference TRBV5-4 and TRBJ1-2 for the parts outside the CDR3, the full variable domain is ETGVTQSPTHLIKTRGQQVTLRCSSQSGHNTVSWYQQALGQGPQFIFQYYREEENGRGNFPPRFSGLQFPNYSSELNVNALELDDSALYLCASSLMSELSYGYTFGSGTRLTVV.

This chain joins TRBV12-3 or TRBV12-4 and TRBJ1-5; 7 nucleotides match TRBD1. This CDR3 has 14 residues. Trimming took 5 bases from V and 6 from J; bases not matched to a gene: 7. The CDR3 sequence is CASSLRQGSQPQHF. For the CDR3, the DNA is TGTGCCAGCAGTCTCAGACAGGGAAGTCAGCCCCAGCATTTT.

This clonotype occurred many times. The chain links TRBV10-2 to TRBJ2-2; D not resolved. Germline-derived CDR1 and CDR2 are WSHSY and SAAADI. V dropped 2 bases and J dropped 4 bases, with 5 bases sitting between them. The CDR3 spans 13 residues. Written as DNA, the CDR3 is TGCGCCAGCAGTGAGAGGAGCACCGGGGAGCTGTTTTTT. This sequence encodes CASSERSTGELFF.